This is a list of T cell receptor beta chains from one sample in a study of identical twins. A single record per CDR3 protein comes from TCRdb applying MiXCR to the 5' RACE reads. Of 1.5 million to 2 million distinct CDR3 sequences listed, under 35% are singletons. The sample comprised cord blood. These receptors all come from a newborn girl in good health. Each CDR3 is given with its conserved first and last residue. D genes are given only for firm matches. Expanded clones get a size class; other rows say once, few or many, or leave the size out.

CDR3 DNA: TGTGCCAGCAGCTTCCCACGAAGGACAGGGAACTATGAGCAGTACTTC
CDR3 protein: CASSFPRRTGNYEQYF
V gene: TRBV7-9
CDR3 length: 16
J gene: TRBJ2-7
clone size: few
D gene: TRBD1

CDR3 DNA: TGTGCCAGCAGCCAAGATCGGCGACAGGGTGGAGAGACCCAGTACTTC
CDR3 protein: CASSQDRRQGGETQYF
V gene: TRBV14
CDR3 length: 16
J gene: TRBJ2-5
clone size: .
D gene: TRBD1

CDR3 DNA: TGTGCCAGCACTTCCCACCGAGATACGCAGTATTTT
CDR3 protein: CASTSHRDTQYF
V gene: TRBV11-2
CDR3 length: 12
J gene: TRBJ2-3
clone size: few
D gene: .

CDR3 DNA: TGTGCCGGCAGTGCTAGCGGGAGGAGGACAGATACGCAGTATTTT
CDR3 protein: CAGSASGRRTDTQYF
V gene: TRBV2
CDR3 length: 15
J gene: TRBJ2-3
clone size: .
D gene: TRBD2

CDR3 DNA: TGTGCCAGCAGCTTAGTCGGAGATATAGCCCCCAATGAGCAGTTCTTC
CDR3 protein: CASSLVGDIAPNEQFF
V gene: TRBV7-2
CDR3 length: 16
J gene: TRBJ2-1
clone size: .
D gene: .

CDR3 DNA: TGTGCCAGCAGTGCGGCGGAGACCCTCCACTTT
CDR3 protein: CASSAAETLHF
V gene: TRBV28
CDR3 length: 11
J gene: TRBJ1-6
clone size: few
D gene: .

CDR3 DNA: TGCAGCGCCCAAGCCCCAACAGGACCCCGTCCCTACGAGCAGTACTTC
CDR3 protein: CSAQAPTGPRPYEQYF
V gene: TRBV20-1
CDR3 length: 16
J gene: TRBJ2-7
clone size: .
D gene: .

CDR3 DNA: TGCGCCAGCAGCCAGGGGGCGCGGGTCAATCAGCCCCAGCATTTT
CDR3 protein: CASSQGARVNQPQHF
V gene: TRBV4-1
CDR3 length: 15
J gene: TRBJ1-5
clone size: .
D gene: .

CDR3 DNA: TGTGCCACCGAGGCTAGCGGGAGGTTGAATGAGCAGTTCTTC
CDR3 protein: CATEASGRLNEQFF
V gene: TRBV24-1
CDR3 length: 14
J gene: TRBJ2-1
clone size: many
D gene: TRBD2

CDR3 DNA: TGTGCCAGCAGTGAAACTTTGGGCTTTAGCACAGATACGCAGTATTTT
CDR3 protein: CASSETLGFSTDTQYF
V gene: TRBV25-1
CDR3 length: 16
J gene: TRBJ2-3
clone size: .
D gene: .

CDR3 DNA: TGTGCCAGCAGAAAGACTAGCGGGAGCACAGATACGCAGTATTTT
CDR3 protein: CASRKTSGSTDTQYF
V gene: TRBV6-1
CDR3 length: 15
J gene: TRBJ2-3
clone size: many
D gene: TRBD2

CDR3 DNA: TGTGCCAGCAGCTTAAGATACAGGGACCCTAACTATGGCTACACCTTC
CDR3 protein: CASSLRYRDPNYGYTF
V gene: TRBV7-2
CDR3 length: 16
J gene: TRBJ1-2
clone size: few
D gene: .

CDR3 DNA: TGTGCCAGCAGCGTAGAAGGGGGAGGGACTACGCAGTATTTT
CDR3 protein: CASSVEGGGTTQYF
V gene: TRBV9
CDR3 length: 14
J gene: TRBJ2-3
clone size: few
D gene: .

CDR3 DNA: TGTGCCAGCAGGACCGGGACTAGCGGGAGTGGGGGTACGCAGTATTTT
CDR3 protein: CASRTGTSGSGGTQYF
V gene: TRBV28
CDR3 length: 16
J gene: TRBJ2-3
clone size: few
D gene: TRBD2

CDR3 DNA: TGTGCCAGCAGTGCGGGGACTAGCGGGGCCTACAATGAGCAGTTCTTC
CDR3 protein: CASSAGTSGAYNEQFF
V gene: TRBV6-4
CDR3 length: 16
J gene: TRBJ2-1
clone size: few
D gene: TRBD2

CDR3 DNA: TGCAGTGCTAGAGATGGGGCGGGGGGGTCATATGAGCAGTTCTTC
CDR3 protein: CSARDGAGGSYEQFF
V gene: TRBV20-1
CDR3 length: 15
J gene: TRBJ2-1
clone size: few
D gene: TRBD2

CDR3 DNA: TGTGCCATCAGTGATGGGACAGCCCAAGAGACCCAGTACTTC
CDR3 protein: CAISDGTAQETQYF
V gene: TRBV10-3
CDR3 length: 14
J gene: TRBJ2-5
clone size: .
D gene: TRBD1

CDR3 DNA: TGTGCCAGCCAACAGGGGGGCCCTGAAGCTTTCTTT
CDR3 protein: CASQQGGPEAFF
V gene: TRBV2
CDR3 length: 12
J gene: TRBJ1-1
clone size: .
D gene: TRBD1

CDR3 DNA: TGCGCCAGCAGCCAGGGGGTTGGTTCTTATAGCAATCAGCCCCAGCATTTT
CDR3 protein: CASSQGVGSYSNQPQHF
V gene: TRBV4-1
CDR3 length: 17
J gene: TRBJ1-5
clone size: .
D gene: .

CDR3 DNA: TGCAGTGCCGGCCCTAGGTACAGGGGGCTTGAGCTCTACTCCTACGAGCAGTACTTC
CDR3 protein: CSAGPRYRGLELYSYEQYF
V gene: TRBV20-1
CDR3 length: 19
J gene: TRBJ2-7
clone size: .
D gene: TRBD1

CDR3 DNA: TGCAGTGTGACAGGGGGCTTGGCGGGTTCCTACAATGAGCAGTACTTC
CDR3 protein: CSVTGGLAGSYNEQYF
V gene: TRBV20-1
CDR3 length: 16
J gene: TRBJ2-7
clone size: .
D gene: TRBD1

CDR3 DNA: TGTGCCACTACCCTTAGGTCCAGTGGGGGGTCCTACAATGAGCAGTTCTTC
CDR3 protein: CATTLRSSGGSYNEQFF
V gene: TRBV7-9
CDR3 length: 17
J gene: TRBJ2-1
clone size: .
D gene: .

CDR3 DNA: TGTGCCAGCAGTGCGAGGACCGGGACCCAGCGCACAGATACGCAGTATTTT
CDR3 protein: CASSARTGTQRTDTQYF
V gene: TRBV6-2/TRBV6-3
CDR3 length: 17
J gene: TRBJ2-3
clone size: many
D gene: .

CDR3 DNA: TGTGCCAGCAGCCAAGATAGCAGGGTATACTCTGGGGCCAACGTCCTGACTTTC
CDR3 protein: CASSQDSRVYSGANVLTF
V gene: TRBV3-1
CDR3 length: 18
J gene: TRBJ2-6
clone size: .
D gene: .

CDR3 DNA: TGTGCCAGCAGTTTGTGGGAGCGGGAGACCCAGTACTTC
CDR3 protein: CASSLWERETQYF
V gene: TRBV12-3/TRBV12-4
CDR3 length: 13
J gene: TRBJ2-5
clone size: few
D gene: .

CDR3 DNA: TGTGCCAGCAGTGAACAGGGGGCGGCCAATCAGCCCCAGCATTTT
CDR3 protein: CASSEQGAANQPQHF
V gene: TRBV12-3/TRBV12-4
CDR3 length: 15
J gene: TRBJ1-5
clone size: .
D gene: TRBD1

CDR3 DNA: TGTGCCAGCAGTTTTACTAGCGGGGGAGCACAAGAGACCCAGTACTTC
CDR3 protein: CASSFTSGGAQETQYF
V gene: TRBV7-2
CDR3 length: 16
J gene: TRBJ2-5
clone size: many
D gene: TRBD2

CDR3 DNA: TGTGCCTGGAGAGGACAGGGCGCCACCGGGGAGCTGTTTTTT
CDR3 protein: CAWRGQGATGELFF
V gene: TRBV30
CDR3 length: 14
J gene: TRBJ2-2
clone size: once
D gene: TRBD1

CDR3 DNA: TGCAGTGCTCCTAACGCCAGGGGCACAGATACGCAGTATTTT
CDR3 protein: CSAPNARGTDTQYF
V gene: TRBV20-1
CDR3 length: 14
J gene: TRBJ2-3
clone size: .
D gene: .

CDR3 DNA: TGTGCCAGCAGCGTAGGCCCTACCCATACGCAGTATTTT
CDR3 protein: CASSVGPTHTQYF
V gene: TRBV7-2
CDR3 length: 13
J gene: TRBJ2-3
clone size: .
D gene: .

CDR3 DNA: TGTGCCAGTAGTGAAGGTTCAGCTGGGAACACCGGGGAGCTGTTTTTT
CDR3 protein: CASSEGSAGNTGELFF
V gene: TRBV19
CDR3 length: 16
J gene: TRBJ2-2
clone size: .
D gene: .

CDR3 DNA: TGTGCCAGCAGTCGAAGCGGTACCGGGGAGCTGTTTTTT
CDR3 protein: CASSRSGTGELFF
V gene: TRBV12-3/TRBV12-4
CDR3 length: 13
J gene: TRBJ2-2
clone size: few
D gene: .

CDR3 DNA: TGTGCCAGCAGCCCCTTCCCTAGCGCGGCCTACGAGCAGTTCTTC
CDR3 protein: CASSPFPSAAYEQFF
V gene: TRBV3-1
CDR3 length: 15
J gene: TRBJ2-1
clone size: .
D gene: .

CDR3 DNA: TGCGCCAGCAGCCAAGCACCCCCACTAGCGACCTACACAGATACGCAGTATTTT
CDR3 protein: CASSQAPPLATYTDTQYF
V gene: TRBV4-1
CDR3 length: 18
J gene: TRBJ2-3
clone size: .
D gene: TRBD2

CDR3 DNA: TGTGCCAGCAGCCAAGGACAGGGGGCGACAGATACGCAGTATTTT
CDR3 protein: CASSQGQGATDTQYF
V gene: TRBV3-1
CDR3 length: 15
J gene: TRBJ2-3
clone size: many
D gene: TRBD1

CDR3 DNA: TGTGCCATCAGTGAGTCCAGCACCCAAGAGACCCAGTACTTC
CDR3 protein: CAISESSTQETQYF
V gene: TRBV10-3
CDR3 length: 14
J gene: TRBJ2-5
clone size: few
D gene: .

CDR3 DNA: TGTGCCTGCAGGTGGGGGTACACTGAAGCTTTCTTT
CDR3 protein: CACRWGYTEAFF
V gene: TRBV11-2
CDR3 length: 12
J gene: TRBJ1-1
clone size: .
D gene: .

CDR3 DNA: TGTGCCAGCAGTTCATACGGGGGGCTGGGCTACACCTTC
CDR3 protein: CASSSYGGLGYTF
V gene: TRBV27
CDR3 length: 13
J gene: TRBJ1-2
clone size: .
D gene: .

CDR3 DNA: TGTGCCACCAGTGACTCGGGACTACTATCCTACAATGAGCAGTTCTTC
CDR3 protein: CATSDSGLLSYNEQFF
V gene: TRBV24-1
CDR3 length: 16
J gene: TRBJ2-1
clone size: .
D gene: TRBD2

CDR3 DNA: TGTGCCACCAGTGACCGCGGGGTAGCGGGAGGGAATGAGCAGTTCTTC
CDR3 protein: CATSDRGVAGGNEQFF
V gene: TRBV24-1
CDR3 length: 16
J gene: TRBJ2-1
clone size: .
D gene: TRBD2

CDR3 DNA: TGTGCCAGCAGCGTAGCTACGGGACTAGCCTTCGCCGAGCAGTACTTC
CDR3 protein: CASSVATGLAFAEQYF
V gene: TRBV9
CDR3 length: 16
J gene: TRBJ2-7
clone size: few
D gene: TRBD2

CDR3 DNA: TGTGCCAGCAGCCCCGGACAGGGAGGACTCAATCAGCCCCAGCATTTT
CDR3 protein: CASSPGQGGLNQPQHF
V gene: TRBV3-1
CDR3 length: 16
J gene: TRBJ1-5
clone size: few
D gene: TRBD1

CDR3 DNA: TGCAGTGCTAGTGTCTTAGGGTACGGGAGGGCCTACAATGAGCAGTTCTTC
CDR3 protein: CSASVLGYGRAYNEQFF
V gene: TRBV20-1
CDR3 length: 17
J gene: TRBJ2-1
clone size: .
D gene: TRBD2

CDR3 DNA: TGTGCCAGCAGCAAAAAAGTGACTGGGGGGCAAGAGACCCAGTACTTC
CDR3 protein: CASSKKVTGGQETQYF
V gene: TRBV21-1
CDR3 length: 16
J gene: TRBJ2-5
clone size: few
D gene: .